Listed here are 21 T cell receptor beta chains from one sample, sequenced in a study of blood T cells in healthy people across ages (dated by TCRdb to the mid-2010s). Libraries were constructed by 5' RACE. Instrument on record: Illumina HiSeq 2500. A second PCR of roughly 7 to 11 cycles was performed with a sample-barcoded 5' primer and a J-beta primer mix. TCRdb cleaned the public reads at Q25 with fastp, built clones with MiXCR and kept in-frame beta chains. Each CDR3 protein appears once, grouped with its most common genes and DNA. The sample includes about 1.8 million distinct CDR3 sequences, with less than 50% observed a single time. The ten largest clones take up 2.1% of the sample. The sample consisted of blood. These receptors all come from a woman between 40 and 50 years old in good health.

This sequence joins TRBV28 and TRBJ1-4; D is unresolved. Germline V lookup: CDR1 MDHEN, CDR2 SYDVKM. The CDR3 is 13 residues long. Trimming stripped 5 bases from V and 0 bases from J, with 4 bases between. The CDR3 DNA sequence: TGTGCCAGCAGTATACCAACTAATGAAAAACTGTTTTTT. Residues: CASSIPTNEKLFF.

This chain links TRBV21-1 with TRBJ1-2; the table names TRBD1, a call not compared with the DNA. TRBV21-1 is tagged as a pseudogene. CDR3 length: 16 amino acids. CDR3 in amino acids: CASSKGGNGANYGYTF. The CDR3 DNA sequence: TGTGCCAGCAGCAAGGGCGGAAACGGAGCTAACTATGGCTACACCTTC.

As concerns this clonotype: Relative to the germline gene, one junction end is altered; a read error may explain this. The CDR3 DNA reads as TGTGCCGGCAGCCCTTGGGGTAACACAGATACGCAGTATTTT. Translating gives CAGSPWGNTDTQYF. The chain joins TRBV9 to TRBJ2-3; D gene ambiguous. Germline CDR1 reads SGDLS; CDR2 reads YYNGEE. This CDR3 region has 14 residues.

The rearrangement uses TRBV12-3 or TRBV12-4 and TRBJ2-4; the D is unclear. TRBJ2-5 matches the DNA end more closely, so the J call is doubtful. The CDR3 sequence is 17 residues long. The chain's CDR3 is CASSPVATGDIEETQYF. DNA of the CDR3: TGTGCCAGCAGTCCGGTGGCAACCGGTGACATAGAAGAGACCCAGTACTTC.

The table lists this clonotype with a count of one. The V and J genes are TRBV6-5 and TRBJ2-1, with TRBD2 identical over 9 bases. The CDR3 is made up of 16 amino acids. Germline CDR1 MNHEY, CDR2 SVGAGI. Losses at the gene ends were 7 bases for V and 3 bases for J; bases not matched to a gene: 10. This CDR3 reads CASTPNLAGSYNEQFF. The CDR3 DNA reads TGTGCCAGCACCCCAAATCTAGCGGGGAGCTACAATGAGCAGTTCTTC.

This clonotype was recorded once. The CDR3 coding sequence is TGTGCCAGCAGCTCAACAGGGGAGCATGAAAAACTGTTTTTT. The encoded protein is CASSSTGEHEKLFF. J is TRBJ1-4 and V is TRBV7-9; the match to TRBD1 covers 7 bases. CDR1 and CDR2 from the germline V gene are SEHNR and FQNEAQ (reference sequence). V dropped 4 bases and J dropped 6; count of bases not matched to a gene: 5. The CDR3 sequence is 14 residues long.

J is TRBJ2-1 and V is TRBV7-3, with a tentative D call TRBD2 (6 bases). Germline V gene sequence: CDR1 SGHTA, CDR2 FQGTGA. This CDR3 is built from 17 residues. V was cut by 4 bases and J by 15 bases, with 31 bases left in between. Here the CDR3 DNA reads TGTGCCAGCAGCTCCTCGGGACGTGGAGGGTCCTACAATGGGCGGTTCTTC. It specifies CASSSSGRGGSYNGRFF.

This clonotype was seen a handful of times. V is TRBV27 and J is TRBJ2-7, with a tentative D call TRBD1 (6 bases). Germline assignment: CDR1 MNHEY and CDR2 SMNVEV (reference sequence). The V end was cut by 2 bases, the J end by 5 bases, with 22 bases between. This CDR3 is 17 amino acids long. The CDR3, as DNA: TGTGCCAGCAGTTTACGGCACCCCACAGGGTTTTTCAACGAGCAGTACTTC. Amino acid sequence: CASSLRHPTGFFNEQYF.

CDR3 sequence (DNA): TGTGCCAGCAGTTTGTTAGTAAGGGGAAATGGCTACACCTTC. Translation gives CASSLLVRGNGYTF. This sequence joins TRBV28 and TRBJ1-2; maybe TRBD1 (5 bases). In germline, CDR1 is MDHEN, CDR2 SYDVKM. The V gene lost 3 bases and the J gene lost 6 bases, with 14 bases spanning the gap. This CDR3 spans 14 amino acids.

The V and J genes are TRBV7-2 and TRBJ2-3; no clear D gene. Between the trimmed V and J ends, which lost 3 bases and 3 bases, there was a span of 4 bases. Germline V gene lookup returns CDR1 SGHTA and CDR2 FQGNSA. The CDR3 length is 12 residues. CDR3 loop: CASSFQTDTQYF. CDR3 sequence (DNA): TGTGCCAGCAGCTTTCAGACAGATACGCAGTATTTT.

This sequence joins TRBV7-2 and TRBJ2-5; TRBD2 agrees at 8 bases. Per germline, CDR1 SGHTA and CDR2 FQGNSA. This CDR3 comprises 14 residues. Germline trimming cut 4 bases from V and 5 bases from J; bases unmatched to any gene: 6. The CDR3 protein is CASSSGGPVETQYF. The CDR3 bases are TGTGCCAGCAGCTCGGGGGGGCCTGTGGAGACCCAGTACTTC.

The chain uses TRBV12-3 or TRBV12-4 and TRBJ2-7; 7 bases are a match to TRBD2. J gave up 6 bases and V 1 base, and 9 bases lay outside the gene matches. The CDR3 is 15 amino acids. CDR3 region: CASSLESGLVSEQYF. Here the CDR3 DNA reads TGTGCCAGCAGTTTAGAAAGCGGACTAGTGAGCGAGCAGTACTTC.

V and J are TRBV4-1 and TRBJ1-1; D not resolved. The CDR3 has 14 amino acids. With 6 bases removed from V and 1 base from J, the gap between germline ends came to 12 bases. Germline values: CDR1 MGHRA, CDR2 YSYEKL. CDR3 DNA sequence: TGCGCCAGCAGGCACCCCGCCAGGAACACTGAAGCTTTCTTT. Translated: CASRHPARNTEAFF.

The J gene is TRBJ2-5, the V gene TRBV4-3; TRBD1 matches at 8 bases. J was trimmed by 5 bases and V by 0 bases; bases with no gene match: 8. This CDR3 is 16 amino acids long. Germline-derived CDR1 and CDR2 are LGHNA and YSLEER. The CDR3 region is CASSQDTGTGRETQYF. Here the CDR3 DNA reads TGCGCCAGCAGCCAAGATACGGGGACAGGCCGGGAGACCCAGTACTTC.

In regard to this clonotype: An end of the junction does not agree with germline; a read error may underlie this. CDR3 coding DNA: TGTACCAGTAGAACTACAGGGGGGGTCCAAGAGACCCAGTACTTC. Translating gives CTSRTTGGVQETQYF. This chain links TRBV19 with TRBJ2-5; tentatively, D is TRBD1 (8 bases). CDR1 and CDR2 (germline): LNHDA, SQIVND (reference sequence). The CDR3 totals 15 residues.

This clonotype has ten or more counts. The chain is built from TRBV29-1 and TRBJ2-6; unclear D gene. Germline CDR1 is SQVTM and CDR2 is ANQGSEA. The V gene lost 5 bases and the J gene lost 2 bases, with 4 bases spanning the gap. The CDR3 has 12 residues. The CDR3 DNA reads as TGCAGCGTTCTTACTGGGGCCAACGTCCTGACTTTC. Its translation: CSVLTGANVLTF.

CDR3: CASSADRENIQYF. Here the CDR3 DNA reads TGTGCCAGCAGTGCGGACAGAGAAAACATTCAGTACTTC. The chain carries TRBV2 and TRBJ2-4, with a tentative D call TRBD1 (6 bases). The CDR3 is made up of 13 amino acids. The germline CDR1 and CDR2 sequences are SNHLY and FYNNEI. V lost 4 bases, J lost 5 bases, and 9 bases lay in between.

This clonotype occurred a few times. The chain joins TRBV4-3 to TRBJ1-6; 7 bases fit TRBD1. This CDR3 comprises 15 residues. Germline assignment: CDR1 LGHNA and CDR2 YSLEER. V was pared by 3 bases and J by 7 bases, with 6 bases of the junction left unmatched. CDR3 sequence: CASSQDRRMNSPLHF. CDR3 in DNA: TGCGCCAGCAGCCAGGACAGGCGAATGAATTCACCCCTCCACTTT.

V is TRBV27 and J is TRBJ2-3, with 8 bases lining up with TRBD2. The V segment lost 3 bases and the J segment 0 bases; nucleotides outside the gene matches: 5. CDR3 size: 16 residues. Looked up from germline, CDR1 is MNHEY and CDR2 is SMNVEV (reference sequence). CDR3 amino acids: CASSFLTSVSTDTQYF. CDR3 in DNA: TGTGCCAGCAGTTTCTTGACTAGCGTTAGCACAGATACGCAGTATTTT.

Concerning this clonotype itself: An end of the junction does not agree with germline; a read error may underlie this. The rearrangement joins TRBV6-5 to TRBJ2-5; TRBD1 matches at 8 bases. The germline gives CDR1 MNHEY, CDR2 SVGAGI. The CDR3 loop spans 14 amino acids. Here the CDR3 reads CASSDSGQEETQYF. The CDR3 DNA follows: TGTGCCAGCAGTGACTCGGGACAGGAAGAGACCCAGTACTTC.

This chain links TRBV24-1 with TRBJ2-1; D is perhaps TRBD2 (6 bases). Per the germline V gene, CDR1 is KGHDR and CDR2 is SFDVKD. This CDR3 has 16 amino acids. The ends were cut back, 4 bases at V and 6 bases at J, with 18 bases in the middle. Here the CDR3 reads CATSEARHQAGNEQFF. The CDR3, as DNA: TGTGCCACCAGTGAAGCAAGACATCAAGCGGGCAATGAGCAGTTCTTC.